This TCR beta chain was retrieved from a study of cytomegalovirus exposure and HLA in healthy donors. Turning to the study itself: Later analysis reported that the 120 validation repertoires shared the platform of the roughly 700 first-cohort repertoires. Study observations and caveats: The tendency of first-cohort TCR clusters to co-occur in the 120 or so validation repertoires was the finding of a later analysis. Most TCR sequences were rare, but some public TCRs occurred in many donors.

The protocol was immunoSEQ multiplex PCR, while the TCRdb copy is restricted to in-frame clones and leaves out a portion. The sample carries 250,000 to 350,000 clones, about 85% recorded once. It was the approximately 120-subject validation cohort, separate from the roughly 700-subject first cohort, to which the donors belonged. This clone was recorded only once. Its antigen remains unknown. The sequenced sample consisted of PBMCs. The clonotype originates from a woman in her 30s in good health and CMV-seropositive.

The CDR3 DNA follows: TGTGCCAGCAGAACTAGCGGGAGTCCCACAGATACGCAGTATTTT. Translated, it gives CASRTSGSPTDTQYF. The rearrangement links TRBV6-1 to TRBJ2-3; TRBD2 matches 11 bases. In germline, CDR1 is MNHNS, CDR2 SASEGT. The CDR3 covers 15 residues. V trimming: 6 bases; J trimming: 2 bases; junction bases outside the gene matches: 4.